This T cell receptor (beta chain) was captured by sequencing in a study of T cell responses to AZD1222 COVID-19 vaccine. Clones were sequenced by immunoSEQ multiplex PCR, and TCRdb holds only the in-frame ones, with some missing. The sample shows under 150,000 clones, 88% of them seen only once. V lost 3 bases and J 0 bases, leaving 12 bases between the germline ends. CDR1 is KGHSH and CDR2 is LQKENI in the germline V gene. This CDR3 is built from 16 residues. Here the sequenced sample was peripheral blood, taken on day 0 of MenACWY control vaccination. The clonotype was recovered from an adult in good health. The chain recombines TRBV18 with TRBJ1-3; D unclear. The CDR3 region has the DNA TGTGCCAGCTCACCCGTCCGGACGGTCTCTGGAAACACCATATATTTT. It specifies CASSPVRTVSGNTIYF. The full variable domain, with the rest looked up from reference TRBV18 and TRBJ1-3, is NAGVMQNPRHLVRRRGQEARLRCSPMKGHSHVYWYRQLPEEGLKFMVYLQKENIIDESGMPKERFSAEFPKEGPSILRIQQVVRGDSAAYFCASSPVRTVSGNTIYFGEGSWLTVV.